These 2 T cell receptor beta chains were sequenced from one sample in a study of T cells after yellow fever vaccination. TCRdb re-analysed the 5' RACE reads in MiXCR, keeping a single row per CDR3 protein. The data contain around 140,000 distinct CDR3 sequences, approximately 6.6% of them singletons. The sample consisted of CD4+ T cells sorted from PBMCs, taken 10 days after the yellow fever booster vaccination. These receptors were obtained from a man aged 25-45 years who received the YFV17D yellow fever vaccine.

This clonotype has at least ten counts. The gene calls are TRBV21-1 and TRBJ2-7; the table's D gene call, TRBD2, was not cross checked with the DNA. TRBV21-1 is a pseudogene. The CDR3 has 16 residues. The CDR3 DNA is TGTGCCAGCAGCCCCCCCCGCGGGAGGGCATCCTACGAGCAGTACTTC. Protein product: CASSPPRGRASYEQYF.

This clonotype occurred many times. The CDR3 reads CASTSLGVTDTQYF. The DNA for the CDR3 is TGTGCCAGCACCTCCTTGGGAGTCACAGATACGCAGTATTTT. The chain recombines TRBV28 with TRBJ2-3, with a weak D call TRBD2 (5 bases). From germline, CDR1 is MDHEN and CDR2 SYDVKM. The CDR3 consists of 14 residues. V lost 7 bases and J 2 bases, leaving 13 bases between the germline ends. Full variable domain (missing parts from reference TRBV28 and TRBJ2-3): DVKVTQSSRYLVKRTGEKVFLECVQDMDHENMFWYRQDPGLGLRLIYFSYDVKMKEKGDIPEGYSVSREKKERFSLILESASTNQTSMYLCASTSLGVTDTQYFGPGTRLTVL.